These 13 T cell receptor beta chains came from one sample sequenced in a study of T-cell memory formation after mild COVID-19. TCRdb fed the 5' RACE reads into MiXCR, producing one record per CDR3 protein. The repertoire includes about 360,000 distinct CDR3 sequences, 13% to 15% of them detected once, and around a fifth sits in the top ten. Sequencing was carried out using PBMCs or a T cell subset sorted from them (not recorded which). These receptors came from a man aged 18 to 30 who had mild COVID-19 (a few samples of this study predate the infection). Cell type and time point are not known.

This clonotype has only a few counts. This sequence joins TRBV5-4 and TRBJ2-3; no clear D. The CDR3 loop spans 14 amino acids. With 4 bases removed from V and 1 base from J, the gap between germline ends came to 10 bases. Germline loops: CDR1 SGHNT, CDR2 YYREEE (reference sequence). CDR3 nucleotide sequence: TGTGCCAGCAGCCCCGAGGCGGGCACAGATACGCAGTATTTT. This codes for CASSPEAGTDTQYF.

This clonotype was seen a few times. The rearrangement joins TRBV12-3 or TRBV12-4 to TRBJ2-3; D possibly corresponds to TRBD2 (6 bases). The CDR3 is 13 residues long. Trimming pared 10 bases from V and 1 base from J, leaving 12 bases between. CDR3 residues: CATRSGGTDTQYF. CDR3 bases: TGTGCCACACGGTCGGGGGGCACAGATACGCAGTATTTT.

This chain connects TRBV5-4 to TRBJ2-1, with TRBD2 matching over 14 bases. The length of the CDR3 is 17 residues. CDR1 and CDR2 (germline): SGHNT, YYREEE (reference sequence). The J segment lost 3 bases and the V segment lost 3 bases, leaving 5 bases of the junction unmatched. The CDR3 reads CASSWGLAGAIYNEQFF. The CDR3 DNA follows: TGTGCCAGCAGCTGGGGACTAGCGGGGGCCATCTACAATGAGCAGTTCTTC. The variable domain in full, completed from reference TRBV5-4 and TRBJ2-1, reads ETGVTQSPTHLIKTRGQQVTLRCSSQSGHNTVSWYQQALGQGPQFIFQYYREEENGRGNFPPRFSGLQFPNYSSELNVNALELDDSALYLCASSWGLAGAIYNEQFFGPGTRLTVL.

The chain employs TRBV4-1 and TRBJ2-6, with a tentative D call TRBD1 (7 bases). CDR1 and CDR2 (germline): MGHRA, YSYEKL. The length of the CDR3 is 19 residues. The ends were cut back, 1 base at V and 1 base at J, with 17 bases in the middle. CDR3 sequence: CASSQGGRQGGSGANVLTF. The CDR3 DNA is TGCGCCAGCAGCCAAGGAGGACGTCAGGGGGGTTCTGGGGCCAACGTCCTGACTTTC.

The chain links TRBV6-1 to TRBJ2-7; D gene uncertain. The V end lost 0 bases, the J end lost 6 bases, and 9 bases lay between the germline ends. CDR3 length: 13 amino acids. CDR1 and CDR2 from the germline V gene are MNHNS and SASEGT. CDR3 residues: CASSEAVGSEQYF. CDR3 bases: TGTGCCAGCAGTGAAGCCGTCGGATCCGAGCAGTACTTC.

This clonotype was seen many times. The rearrangement links TRBV7-2 to TRBJ2-5; 13 bases align to TRBD2. V lost 7 bases, J lost 1 base, and 3 bases stayed unmatched. This CDR3 has 15 residues. The V gene's germline CDR1 is SGHTA and CDR2 FQGNSA. Here the CDR3 DNA reads TGTGCCAGCACCGGACTAGCGGGGGCCCAAGAGACCCAGTACTTC. Protein sequence: CASTGLAGAQETQYF.

This clonotype came up a few times. The V and J genes are TRBV5-6 and TRBJ2-6; D uncertain. The CDR3 is 16 amino acids. Trimming took 0 bases from V and 4 from J, leaving 11 bases between them. Germline V gene data show CDR1 as SGHDT and CDR2 as YYEEEE. Here the CDR3 reads CASSLAGMSGANVLTF. The CDR3 DNA follows: TGTGCCAGCAGCTTGGCCGGAATGAGCGGGGCCAACGTCCTGACTTTC.

The chain has TRBV4-1 and TRBJ1-1; D gene unclear. From germline, CDR1 is MGHRA and CDR2 YSYEKL. V shed 1 base and J shed 0 bases, with 3 bases lying between them. This CDR3 comprises 13 residues. The CDR3 region has the DNA TGCGCCAGCAGCCAAGTGGTGAACACTGAAGCTTTCTTT. This codes for CASSQVVNTEAFF.

This clonotype appeared a few times. The CDR3 DNA reads TGCAGCACGAGCGGTAGCACAGATACGCAGTATTTT. It translates to CSTSGSTDTQYF. The J gene is TRBJ2-3, the V gene TRBV29-1; D may be TRBD2 (5 bases). V was cut by 8 bases and J by 0 bases, with 9 bases left in between. Looked up from germline, CDR1 is SQVTM and CDR2 is ANQGSEA. The CDR3 covers 12 residues.

This clonotype was picked up many times. The J gene is TRBJ1-2, the V gene TRBV6-5; the D gene is possibly TRBD1 (6 bases). The V end was cut by 6 bases, the J end by 8 bases, with 13 bases between. The CDR3 sequence is 12 residues long. CDR1 and CDR2 from the germline V gene are MNHEY and SVGAGI. The CDR3 protein is CASSPQGGGYTF. DNA of the CDR3: TGTGCCAGCAGCCCACAGGGAGGAGGCTACACCTTC.

The chain employs TRBV4-1 and TRBJ1-5, with D possibly TRBD1 on 5 matching bases. V was cut by 0 bases and J by 2 bases, with 11 bases left in between. The CDR3 extends over 16 amino acids. The V gene's germline CDR1 is MGHRA and CDR2 YSYEKL. The CDR3 DNA reads as TGCGCCAGCAGCCAAGATTACGGGACCCGCAATCAGCCCCAGCATTTT. Translation: CASSQDYGTRNQPQHF.

The chain uses TRBV3-1 and TRBJ1-1; D gene uncertain. This CDR3 has 13 amino acids. Germline assignment: CDR1 LGHDT and CDR2 YNNKEL (reference sequence). The V gene lost 5 bases and the J gene lost 8 bases, with 15 bases spanning the gap. The CDR3 here is CASSKNDQLEAFF. CDR3 DNA sequence: TGTGCCAGCAGCAAAAATGATCAGCTCGAAGCTTTCTTT.

This clonotype was seen only a few times. V and J are TRBV2 and TRBJ1-5; maybe TRBD1 (5 bases). Per the germline V gene, CDR1 is SNHLY and CDR2 is FYNNEI. The CDR3 contains 11 residues. The V end was cut by 8 bases, the J end by 7 bases, with 9 bases between. The CDR3 loop reads CASSGEQPQHF. DNA for the CDR3: TGTGCCAGCTCGGGGGAACAGCCCCAGCATTTT.